This T cell receptor beta chain was documented in a study of HIV-infected patients and healthy controls. Overall study results and limits: HIV-associated CDR3 frequencies dropped significantly during therapy; CMV-associated ones, mostly rising, changed nonsignificantly. HIV-infected patients and controls differed significantly in mean usage of eight alpha and eight beta V genes. MAIT alpha-chain CDR3s were frequent in healthy controls, depleted in HIV+.

Whole blood was used without fractionation, so all unsorted peripheral T cells were included. As controls, roughly 9 uninfected healthy donors gave samples, and a handful of gave a couple of samples approximately three months apart. This clonotype was counted only a few times. Its target is not known. The CDR3 runs to 11 residues. Between the trimmed V and J ends, which lost 3 bases and 9 bases, there was a span of 9 bases. CDR1 SNHLY and CDR2 FYNNEI come from the germline V gene. Alpha and beta constant-region primers primed reverse transcription of around 0.5 ug RNA. Using multiplexing indices, alpha and beta chain libraries were generated apart by chain-specific third strand synthesis. TCRdb re-derived calls from the 5' RACE reads in MiXCR, one entry per CDR3 protein. Altogether about 13,000 distinct CDR3 sequences are present, about 11% being singletons, with the ten largest covering about 6%.

The sample comprised blood. The V and J genes are TRBV2 and TRBJ2-7; D might be TRBD2 (5 bases). This receptor was taken from an adult in good health. The CDR3 loop reads CASSDEGVQYF. CDR3 coding DNA: TGTGCCAGCAGTGACGAGGGTGTGCAGTACTTC.